Listed here are 31 T cell receptor beta chains from one sample, sequenced in a study of blood T cell repertoires in COVID-19. Assay: immunoSEQ multiplex PCR; the TCRdb copy retains only in-frame clones and omits some. Among 150,000 to 200,000 clones listed, around 83% were seen once. The sequenced material came from PBMCs or T cells enriched from blood (not recorded which). Receptor source: a woman aged 25 to 39 who had been exposed to COVID-19.

The chain has TRBV11-3 and TRBJ2-7; the match to TRBD1 covers 8 bases. This CDR3 is built from 15 residues. The V and J ends lost 3 bases and 5 bases, in that order; junction bases with no gene match: 9. CDR1 is SGHNT, CDR2 YENEEA, per germline. The CDR3 coding sequence is TGTGCCAGCAGCTTCCGGACAGGGTCAATCAACGAGCAGTACTTC. The encoded protein is CASSFRTGSINEQYF.

The V and J genes are TRBV27 and TRBJ1-1, with a weak D call TRBD1 (5 bases). Germline V gene lookup returns CDR1 MNHEY and CDR2 SMNVEV (reference sequence). The ends were cut back, 2 bases at V and 3 bases at J, with 16 bases in the middle. The CDR3 extends over 16 amino acids. The CDR3 here is CASSLQGSFFHTEAFF. CDR3 nucleotide sequence: TGTGCCAGCAGTTTACAGGGCTCGTTCTTTCACACTGAAGCTTTCTTT.

In this sample, this clone turned up once. This sequence joins TRBV27 and TRBJ2-3; TRBD1 might be the D (6 bases). This CDR3 contains 19 residues. The germline gives CDR1 MNHEY, CDR2 SMNVEV (reference sequence). V gave up 2 bases and J gave up 0 bases, with 21 bases separating them. As DNA, the CDR3 is TGTGCCAGCAGTTTAGGGTCCCACTCCGGGACACTTAGCACAGATACGCAGTATTTT. This sequence encodes CASSLGSHSGTLSTDTQYF.

This sequence joins TRBV6-4 and TRBJ1-1; 8 nucleotides match TRBD1. V shed 3 bases, J shed 3 bases, and the junction held 3 bases outside the gene matches. The CDR3 totals 14 residues. Germline-derived CDR1 and CDR2 are MRHNA and SNTAGT. CDR3 nucleotides: TGTGCCAGCAGTGAATCAGGGGGCCACACTGAAGCTTTCTTT. Protein: CASSESGGHTEAFF.

This clone was observed a single time. V usage is TRBV27 and J usage is TRBJ2-3; D possibly corresponds to TRBD2 (6 bases). This CDR3 region has 14 residues. V was trimmed by 4 bases and J by 4 bases, leaving 12 bases between them. Germline CDR1 and CDR2: MNHEY and SMNVEV (reference sequence). CDR3 nucleotides: TGTGCCAGCAGTTCAATAGCGGCCGCAGATACGCAGTATTTT. This gives the protein CASSSIAAADTQYF.

CDR3 residues: CASSRAGAPPKDEQFF. In nucleotides, the CDR3 is TGTGCCAGTAGCCGAGCGGGGGCCCCTCCTAAGGATGAGCAGTTCTTC. This chain joins TRBV19 and TRBJ2-1; 8 bases are a match to TRBD2. The CDR3 totals 16 residues. Germline V gene sequence: CDR1 LNHDA, CDR2 SQIVND (reference sequence). Trimming cost V 6 bases and J 8 bases; bases outside gene matches: 15.

Worth noting for this clone: Without the conserved terminal phenylalanine or tryptophan, this CDR3 likely stems from a read error. It is unclear where the CDR3 begins or ends on the DNA, so no DNA is shown, and the CDR3 is as TCRdb lists it. CDR3 sequence reads: CARPTEGGARL. The chain employs TRBV19 and TRBJ1-5. Germline V CDR1 and CDR2: LNHDA, SQIVND (reference sequence). With termini counted, the CDR3 has 11 amino acids.

The chain recombines TRBV28 with TRBJ1-3, with 7 bases that match TRBD1. From germline, CDR1 is MDHEN and CDR2 SYDVKM. The CDR3 loop spans 16 amino acids. Unmatched junction bases numbered 9, after V lost 5 bases and J lost 2 bases. The CDR3 DNA reads TGTGCCAGCAGTCCCCCAACAGGGGCTGCTGGAAACACCATATATTTT. This translates into CASSPPTGAAGNTIYF.

J is TRBJ1-1 and V is TRBV15; D gene uncertain. The V gene lost 1 base and the J gene lost 10 bases, with 19 bases spanning the gap. There are 15 residues in the CDR3. In germline, CDR1 is LNHNV, CDR2 YYDKDF (reference sequence). CDR3 sequence (DNA): TGTGCCACCAGCAGAGTGGACGGAGCGGTCGATGCAGCTTTCTTT. Translating gives CATSRVDGAVDAAFF.

This chain uses TRBV3-1 (or the pseudogene TRBV3-2) with TRBJ1-5; TRBD1 matches 8 bases. Germline V CDR1 and CDR2: LGHDT, YNNKEL (reference sequence). The CDR3 loop spans 15 amino acids. Trimming at V came to 2 bases and at J to 2 bases, leaving 2 bases not matched to a gene. Here the CDR3 reads CASSQMGQGNQPQHF. CDR3 bases: TGTGCCAGCAGCCAAATGGGACAGGGCAATCAGCCCCAGCATTTT.

The V and J genes are TRBV27 and TRBJ1-3; a weak D match, TRBD1 (5 bases). Germline-derived CDR1 and CDR2 are MNHEY and SMNVEV (reference sequence). The CDR3 contains 13 residues. Between the trimmed V and J ends, which lost 4 bases and 8 bases, there was a span of 12 bases. The CDR3 DNA reads TGTGCCAGCAGTTATGGGTCGGGGGACACCATATATTTT. It specifies CASSYGSGDTIYF.

The chain recombines TRBV2 with TRBJ1-1; no firm D call. Trimming pared 6 bases from V and 1 base from J, leaving 12 bases between. Germline values: CDR1 SNHLY, CDR2 FYNNEI. The CDR3 has 14 amino acids. CDR3 nucleotide sequence: TGTGCCAGCAGAGGCTTTCGGGAGAACACTGAAGCTTTCTTT. Protein sequence: CASRGFRENTEAFF.

The rearrangement uses TRBV6-2 or TRBV6-3 and TRBJ2-1; 7 bases align to TRBD1. Looked up from germline, CDR1 is MNHEY and CDR2 is SVGEGT. This CDR3 comprises 15 residues. With 5 bases clipped from V and 4 bases from J, the junction kept 8 bases outside the gene matches. The CDR3: CASSLGTVIYNEQFF. CDR3 nucleotides: TGTGCCAGCAGTCTCGGGACAGTTATTTACAATGAGCAGTTCTTC.

V is TRBV29-1 and J is TRBJ2-5, with D perhaps TRBD2 (6 bases). The CDR3 is 13 residues long. Per germline, CDR1 SQVTM and CDR2 ANQGSEA. Trimming shortened V by 7 bases and J by 5 bases, and 17 bases separated the two germline ends. The CDR3 reads CSARAAGRETQYF. The CDR3 DNA follows: TGCAGCGCCCGGGCCGCGGGGCGGGAGACCCAGTACTTC.

The chain links TRBV7-9 to TRBJ2-2; a weak D match, TRBD2 (5 bases). V dropped 5 bases and J dropped 8 bases, with 6 bases sitting between them. Germline CDR1 and CDR2: SEHNR and FQNEAQ (reference sequence). The CDR3 covers 11 residues. CDR3 DNA sequence: TGTGCCAGCAGCCCGGGGGGGGAGCTGTTTTTT. This encodes CASSPGGELFF.

A word on this clone: This clone may be a read error of a much larger clone one base away. This chain uses TRBV13 with TRBJ2-7; no definite D call. The germline V gene has CDR1 PRHDT and CDR2 FYEKMQ (reference sequence). V was trimmed by 5 bases and J by 0 bases, leaving 5 bases between them. The CDR3 runs 12 residues. The CDR3 nucleotides read TGTGCCAGCAGCCCTAGCTCCTACGAGCAGTACTTC. Residues: CASSPSSYEQYF.

V and J are TRBV7-3 and TRBJ2-3, with 10 bases identical to TRBD2. Germline CDR1 is SGHTA and CDR2 is FQGTGA. The J segment lost 2 bases and the V segment lost 2 bases, leaving 10 bases of the junction unmatched. CDR3 length equals 18 residues. The CDR3 protein is CASSLFSRSGGDTDTQYF. Written as DNA, the CDR3 is TGTGCCAGCAGCTTATTCTCTAGGAGCGGGGGGGACACAGATACGCAGTATTTT.

Details on this clone: The same CDR3 is also encoded by other DNA sequences in this sample. The rearrangement joins TRBV29-1 to TRBJ2-2; TRBD2 might be the D (6 bases). Germline V gene sequence: CDR1 SQVTM, CDR2 ANQGSEA. The CDR3 extends over 12 amino acids. V was shortened by 3 bases and J by 6 bases, with 8 bases between the two germline ends. Written as DNA, the CDR3 is TGCAGCGTTGAGACGGGGGCCGGGGAGCTGTTTTTT. The encoded protein is CSVETGAGELFF.

The genes are TRBV4-3 and TRBJ1-1, with D perhaps TRBD1 (5 bases). Germline values: CDR1 LGHNA, CDR2 YSLEER. Trimming took off 5 bases at V and 4 bases at J, with 11 bases between the two ends. The CDR3 is made up of 13 amino acids. DNA for the CDR3: TGCGCCAGCAGCACCCAGCAGGGCACTGAAGCTTTCTTT. Translating it yields CASSTQQGTEAFF.

The rearrangement joins TRBV6-5 to TRBJ1-3, with D maybe TRBD1 (6 bases). V was trimmed by 8 bases and J by 0 bases, leaving 11 bases between them. The CDR3 extends over 14 amino acids. CDR1 is MNHEY, CDR2 SVGAGI, per germline. CDR3 coding DNA: TGTGCCAGCCGGGACACCCTCTCTGGAAACACCATATATTTT. Translating gives CASRDTLSGNTIYF.

The chain employs TRBV9 and TRBJ1-3; 7 bases line up with TRBD1. CDR3 length: 20 amino acids. Germline V gene sequence: CDR1 SGDLS, CDR2 YYNGEE. With 4 bases clipped from V and 0 bases from J, the junction kept 19 bases outside the gene matches. CDR3 residues: CASSFPGTASTGSSGNTIYF. The DNA of the CDR3 is TGTGCCAGCAGCTTTCCGGGGACAGCCAGTACAGGAAGCTCTGGAAACACCATATATTTT.

The rearrangement links TRBV5-6 to TRBJ2-3, with TRBD2 identical over 8 bases. The CDR3 is made up of 16 amino acids. Losses at the gene ends were 4 bases for V and 0 bases for J; bases not matched to a gene: 7. Germline V gives CDR1 SGHDT, CDR2 YYEEEE. The CDR3 sequence is CASSPVAGSSTDTQYF. The CDR3 region has the DNA TGTGCCAGCAGCCCGGTAGCGGGGTCTAGCACAGATACGCAGTATTTT.

This chain links TRBV12-3 or TRBV12-4 with TRBJ1-1; TRBD1 matches 7 bases. Losses at the gene ends were 4 bases for V and 4 bases for J; bases not matched to a gene: 3. The CDR3 loop spans 13 amino acids. CDR3: CASSWAGGTEAFF. CDR3 nucleotide sequence: TGTGCCAGCAGTTGGGCAGGGGGCACTGAAGCTTTCTTT.

In its sample, this clone was seen a few times. This chain links TRBV7-9 with TRBJ2-7; D is unresolved. Between the trimmed V and J ends, which lost 5 bases and 1 base, there was a span of 9 bases. This CDR3 region has 13 residues. The germline CDR1 and CDR2 sequences are SEHNR and FQNEAQ (reference sequence). The CDR3 reads CASSVAGSYEQYF. CDR3 DNA: TGTGCCAGCAGCGTCGCCGGTTCCTACGAGCAGTACTTC.

The V and J genes are TRBV5-1 and TRBJ2-7; a possible D gene is TRBD2 (6 bases). Per the germline V gene, CDR1 is SGHRS and CDR2 is YFSETQ. The CDR3 spans 15 residues. The V gene lost 5 bases and the J gene lost 1 base, with 16 bases spanning the gap. The CDR3 loop reads CASRETPGESYEQYF. CDR3 nucleotide sequence: TGCGCCAGCAGAGAAACACCGGGGGAATCCTACGAGCAGTACTTC.

The chain is built from TRBV9 and TRBJ1-6; TRBD1 aligns across 8 bases. The CDR3 has 15 amino acids. V gave up 4 bases and J gave up 6 bases; unmatched junction bases: 6. CDR1 is SGDLS and CDR2 is YYNGEE in the germline V gene. CDR3 loop: CASSPRTGGNSPLHF. As DNA, the CDR3 is TGTGCCAGCAGCCCAAGAACAGGGGGTAATTCACCCCTCCACTTT.

The J gene is TRBJ2-3, the V gene TRBV5-6; 8 nucleotides agree with TRBD2. CDR1 SGHDT and CDR2 YYEEEE come from the germline V gene. With V trimmed by 0 bases and J by 2 bases, 5 bases remained unmatched. The CDR3 spans 16 residues. The CDR3 sequence: CASSLGYSGDTDTQYF. The CDR3 bases are TGTGCCAGCAGCTTGGGGTATAGCGGGGACACAGATACGCAGTATTTT.

A few counts support this clone. J is TRBJ1-5 and V is TRBV19, with D perhaps matching TRBD1 (5 bases). The germline gives CDR1 LNHDA, CDR2 SQIVND (reference sequence). The CDR3 consists of 15 residues. V was shortened by 4 bases and J by 4 bases, with 14 bases between the two germline ends. CDR3: CASSKSGDGNQPQHF. The CDR3 region has the DNA TGTGCCAGTAGTAAGTCGGGGGATGGGAATCAGCCCCAGCATTTT. The variable domain in full, completed from reference TRBV19 and TRBJ1-5, reads DGGITQSPKYLFRKEGQNVTLSCEQNLNHDAMYWYRQDPGQGLRLIYYSQIVNDFQKGDIAEGYSVSREKKESFPLTVTSAQKNPTAFYLCASSKSGDGNQPQHFGDGTRLSIL.

The rearrangement uses TRBV5-4 and TRBJ2-1; 8 bases fit TRBD2. Germline V lookup: CDR1 SGHNT, CDR2 YYREEE (reference sequence). After removal of 5 bases from V and 1 base from J, the junction contained 2 bases not matched to a gene. The CDR3 sequence is 14 residues long. CDR3 loop: CASRSGGSYNEQFF. In nucleotides, the CDR3 is TGTGCCAGCAGATCGGGGGGGTCCTACAATGAGCAGTTCTTC.

The chain carries TRBV30 and TRBJ1-4; maybe TRBD1 (6 bases). V dropped 1 base and J dropped 4 bases, with 10 bases sitting between them. CDR1 and CDR2 from the germline V gene are GTSNPN and SVGIG (reference sequence). CDR3 length: 14 amino acids. CDR3 sequence: CAWSEDSHNEKLFF. For the CDR3, the DNA is TGTGCCTGGAGTGAGGACAGCCATAATGAAAAACTGTTTTTT.

CDR3 nucleotide sequence: TGTGCCAGCAGTTACGCCGGGACTAGCGGGGCCGGGTCCCAGTACTTC. It specifies CASSYAGTSGAGSQYF. The gene calls are TRBV6-6 and TRBJ2-5, with 13 bases fitting TRBD2. The CDR3 length is 16 residues. Germline lookup yields CDR1 MNHNY and CDR2 SVGAGI (reference sequence). The J segment lost 9 bases and the V segment lost 2 bases, leaving 9 bases of the junction unmatched.